A selection of T cell receptor beta chains follows, all from one sample in a study of T cell responses to AZD1222 COVID-19 vaccine. This table comes from immunoSEQ multiplex PCR, and its TCRdb copy is limited to in-frame clones, with some not included. The table shows approximately 180,000 clones, with about 90% occurring only once. This specimen was peripheral blood, taken on day 0 of AZD1222 vaccination. These receptors all come from an adult in good health. Both conserved end residues are part of each CDR3. A D gene is named only where the DNA matches it firmly. Some rows mark clone size as missing; the rest say once, few, many or name a class of expanded clone.

V gene	D gene	J gene	clone size	CDR3 protein	CDR3 DNA
TRBV19	TRBD1	TRBJ1-5	.	CASSIVGTGGLNQPQHF	TGTGCCAGTAGTATAGTGGGAACAGGGGGACTCAATCAGCCCCAGCATTTT
TRBV4-1	TRBD1	TRBJ2-7	.	CASSRGPGQGDHEQYF	TGCGCCAGCAGTCGGGGCCCGGGACAGGGTGACCACGAGCAGTACTTC
TRBV6-5	TRBD2	TRBJ2-2	.	CASSYSRGVDTGELFF	TGTGCCAGCAGTTACTCGCGGGGGGTGGACACCGGGGAGCTGTTTTTT
TRBV29-1	.	TRBJ1-1	.	CSVRDGETGMNTEAFF	TGCAGCGTGAGGGACGGAGAAACTGGAATGAACACTGAAGCTTTCTTT
TRBV28	.	TRBJ2-2	.	CASSLGLTNTGELFF	TGTGCCAGCAGTTTGGGACTTACGAACACCGGGGAGCTGTTTTTT
TRBV28	.	TRBJ2-7	.	CASSPRTAVYEQYF	TGTGCCAGCAGTCCCCGGACAGCTGTCTACGAGCAGTACTTC
TRBV27	TRBD1	TRBJ1-6	.	CASSTGTGRGPLHF	TGTGCCAGCAGTACCGGGACAGGCCGCGGGCCCCTCCACTTT
TRBV6-5	TRBD2	TRBJ2-5	.	CASSPRVGGLETQYF	TGTGCCAGCAGTCCCCGCGTGGGAGGGTTAGAGACCCAGTACTTC
TRBV5-1	.	TRBJ1-1	few	CASSPISRGVTEAFF	TGCGCCAGCAGCCCGATCTCCAGGGGAGTCACTGAAGCTTTCTTT
TRBV11-3	TRBD2	TRBJ2-1	.	CASSPGTSPSNEQFF	TGTGCCAGCAGCCCTGGGACTAGCCCCTCCAATGAGCAGTTCTTC
TRBV4-1	.	TRBJ1-4	.	CASSQHVAVGEKLFF	TGCGCCAGCAGCCAACATGTGGCAGTCGGTGAAAAACTGTTTTTT
TRBV21-1	.	TRBJ2-6	.	CASSLRDRGSGANVLTF	TGTGCCAGCAGCTTAAGGGACAGGGGTTCTGGGGCCAACGTCCTGACTTTC
TRBV5-1	TRBD1	TRBJ1-1	.	CASSSMDRGNTEAFF	TGCGCCAGCAGCTCGATGGACAGGGGAAACACTGAAGCTTTCTTT
TRBV5-1	.	TRBJ1-2	.	CASSLAALANYGYTF	TGCGCCAGCAGCTTGGCGGCTCTAGCTAACTATGGCTACACCTTC
TRBV11-2	.	TRBJ1-2	.	CASSGTHYGYTF	TGTGCCAGCAGCGGGACCCACTATGGCTACACCTTC
TRBV6-1	TRBD1	TRBJ1-2	.	CASSDQTGRFDGYTF	TGTGCCAGCAGTGACCAGACAGGGCGTTTTGATGGCTACACCTTC
TRBV19	.	TRBJ1-1	.	CASSMTLRRARNTEAFF	TGTGCCAGTAGTATGACGCTCCGGAGGGCGCGGAACACTGAAGCTTTCTTT
TRBV19	TRBD2	TRBJ2-3	.	CASSTLAGGTDTQYF	TGTGCCAGTAGTACCCTAGCGGGGGGCACAGATACGCAGTATTTT
TRBV29-1	.	TRBJ1-4	.	CSVAIATNEKLFF	TGCAGCGTTGCAATTGCAACTAATGAAAAACTGTTTTTT
TRBV11-2	TRBD2	TRBJ2-5	once	CASSSIAGQETQYF	TGTGCCAGCAGCTCAATAGCGGGACAAGAGACCCAGTACTTC
TRBV11-2	.	TRBJ2-7	.	CASSLDTFYEQYF	TGTGCCAGCAGCCTAGACACCTTCTACGAGCAGTACTTC
TRBV3-1/TRBV3-2	TRBD2	TRBJ2-3	.	CASSRSGRGGTDTQYF	TGTGCCAGCAGCCGAAGCGGGAGGGGAGGCACAGATACGCAGTATTTT
TRBV5-5	TRBD1	TRBJ1-2	few	CASSLDRAFIDGYTF	TGTGCCAGCAGCCTGGACAGGGCTTTCATAGATGGCTACACCTTC
TRBV7-8	.	TRBJ1-2	.	CASSPLITYGYTF	TGTGCCAGCAGCCCTCTCATTACCTATGGCTACACCTTC
TRBV5-6	.	TRBJ1-1	.	CASSLWMREGTEAFF	TGTGCCAGCAGCTTGTGGATGAGAGAGGGCACTGAAGCTTTCTTT
TRBV9	.	TRBJ1-5	.	CASSVGDGDQPQHF	TGTGCCAGCAGCGTAGGGGACGGGGATCAGCCCCAGCATTTT
TRBV7-9	.	TRBJ1-2	.	CASSLAWRGYTF	TGTGCCAGCAGCTTAGCGTGGAGGGGCTACACCTTC
TRBV6-5	.	TRBJ2-7	.	CASSYSNYEQYF	TGTGCCAGCAGTTACTCGAACTACGAGCAGTACTTC
TRBV18	.	TRBJ1-1	.	CASSPEGRMNTEAFF	TGTGCCAGCTCACCAGAGGGACGGATGAACACTGAAGCTTTCTTT
TRBV2	.	TRBJ2-4	.	CASSVEAKNIQYF	TGTGCCAGCAGTGTTGAAGCCAAAAACATTCAGTACTTC
TRBV7-7	.	TRBJ2-2	.	CASSLDIAGELFF	TGTGCCAGCAGCTTAGACATCGCCGGGGAGCTGTTTTTT
TRBV12-3/TRBV12-4	.	TRBJ1-1	.	CASSSELGTEAFF	TGTGCCAGCAGTTCGGAGTTAGGCACTGAAGCTTTCTTT
TRBV2	TRBD1	TRBJ1-4	.	CASRQGLSEKLFF	TGTGCCAGCAGACAGGGGCTATCGGAAAAACTGTTTTTT
TRBV18	.	TRBJ2-7	few	CASSPSWEQYF	TGTGCCAGCTCCCCTAGTTGGGAGCAGTACTTC
TRBV12-3/TRBV12-4	.	TRBJ2-4	.	CASSLPGQKKYF	TGTGCCAGCAGTTTACCCGGACAGAAAAAGTACTTC
TRBV7-2	TRBD2	TRBJ2-5	.	CASSPGLAGEKTQYF	TGTGCCAGCAGCCCCGGACTAGCGGGAGAAAAGACCCAGTACTTC
TRBV7-9	TRBD2	TRBJ2-7	.	CASSLVASGRSEQYF	TGTGCCAGCAGCTTAGTAGCTAGCGGGAGATCCGAGCAGTACTTC
TRBV30	.	TRBJ2-7	.	CAWSGGNSYEQYF	TGTGCCTGGAGTGGGGGCAACTCTTACGAGCAGTACTTC
TRBV7-8	TRBD2	TRBJ2-1	.	CASSLAFRLAGSSHHNEQFF	TGTGCCAGCAGCTTAGCGTTTCGGCTAGCGGGATCAAGCCACCACAATGAGCAGTTCTTC
TRBV6-4	.	TRBJ1-1	.	CASSDPRLRENTEAFF	TGTGCCAGCAGTGACCCCCGCCTACGAGAGAACACTGAAGCTTTCTTT
TRBV25-1	TRBD1	TRBJ2-1	.	CASTTGGYNNEQFF	TGTGCCAGCACCACAGGGGGCTACAACAATGAGCAGTTCTTC
TRBV19	.	TRBJ1-2	.	CASSPGYGNNYGYTF	TGTGCCAGTAGTCCCGGTTACGGTAATAACTATGGCTACACCTTC